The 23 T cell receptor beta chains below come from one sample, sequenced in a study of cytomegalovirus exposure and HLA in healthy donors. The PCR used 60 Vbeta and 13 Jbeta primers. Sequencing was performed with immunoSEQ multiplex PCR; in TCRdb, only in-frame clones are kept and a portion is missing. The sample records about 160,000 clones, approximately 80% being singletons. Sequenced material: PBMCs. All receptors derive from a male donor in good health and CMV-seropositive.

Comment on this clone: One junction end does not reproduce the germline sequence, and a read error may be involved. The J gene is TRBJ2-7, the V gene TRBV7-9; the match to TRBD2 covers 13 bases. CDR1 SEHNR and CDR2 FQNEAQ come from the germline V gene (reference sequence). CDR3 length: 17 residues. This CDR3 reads CSSSSKLAGGNSYEQYF. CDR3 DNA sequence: TGTTCCAGCAGCTCGAAACTAGCGGGAGGGAACTCCTACGAGCAGTACTTC. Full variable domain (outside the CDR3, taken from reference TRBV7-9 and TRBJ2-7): DTGVSQNPRHKITKRGQNVTFRCDPISEHNRLYWYRQTLGQGPEFLTYFQNEAQLEKSRLLSDRFSAERPKGSFSTLEIQRTEQGDSAMYLCSSSSKLAGGNSYEQYFGPGTRLTVT.

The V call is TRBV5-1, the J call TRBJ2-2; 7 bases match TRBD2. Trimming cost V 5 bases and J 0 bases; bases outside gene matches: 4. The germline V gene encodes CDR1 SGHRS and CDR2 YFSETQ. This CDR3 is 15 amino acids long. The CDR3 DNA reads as TGCGCCAGCAGAAGGGACTACTCGAACACCGGGGAGCTGTTTTTT. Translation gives CASRRDYSNTGELFF.

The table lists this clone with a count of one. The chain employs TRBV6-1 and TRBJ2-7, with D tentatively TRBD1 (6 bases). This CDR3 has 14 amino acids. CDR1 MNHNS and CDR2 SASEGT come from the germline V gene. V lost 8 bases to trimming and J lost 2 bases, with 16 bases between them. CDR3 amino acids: CASRTPRGPYEQYF. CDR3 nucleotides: TGTGCCAGCCGAACCCCCAGGGGCCCCTACGAGCAGTACTTC.

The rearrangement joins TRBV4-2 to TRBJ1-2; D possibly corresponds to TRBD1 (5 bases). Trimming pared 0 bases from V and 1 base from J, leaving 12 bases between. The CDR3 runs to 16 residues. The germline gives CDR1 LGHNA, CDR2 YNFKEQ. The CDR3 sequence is CASSQDAGRFNYGYTF. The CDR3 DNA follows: TGTGCCAGCAGCCAAGATGCGGGACGGTTTAACTATGGCTACACCTTC.

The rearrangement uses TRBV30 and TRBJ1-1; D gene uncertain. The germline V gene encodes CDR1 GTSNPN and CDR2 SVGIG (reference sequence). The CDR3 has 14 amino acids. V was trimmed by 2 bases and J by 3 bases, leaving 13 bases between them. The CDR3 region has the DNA TGTGCCTGGAGTTTCCAAGTGAGGTACACTGAAGCTTTCTTT. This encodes CAWSFQVRYTEAFF. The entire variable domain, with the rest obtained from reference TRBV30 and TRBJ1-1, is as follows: SQTIHQWPATLVQPVGSPLSLECTVEGTSNPNLYWYRQAAGRGLQLLFYSVGIGQISSEVPQNLSASRPQDRQFILSSKKLLLSDSGFYLCAWSFQVRYTEAFFGQGTRLTVV.

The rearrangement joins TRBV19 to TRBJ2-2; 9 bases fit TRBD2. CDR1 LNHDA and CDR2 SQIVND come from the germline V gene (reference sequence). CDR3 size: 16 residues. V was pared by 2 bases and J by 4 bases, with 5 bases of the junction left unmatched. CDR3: CASSILAGNPTGELFF. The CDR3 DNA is TGTGCCAGTAGTATACTAGCGGGAAATCCCACCGGGGAGCTGTTTTTT.

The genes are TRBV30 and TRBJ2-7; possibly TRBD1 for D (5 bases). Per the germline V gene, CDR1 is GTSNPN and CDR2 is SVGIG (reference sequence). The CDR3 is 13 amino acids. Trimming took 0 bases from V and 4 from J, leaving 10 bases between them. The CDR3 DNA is TGTGCCTGGAGTGTGGGCCCAGGGTACGAGCAGTACTTC. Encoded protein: CAWSVGPGYEQYF.

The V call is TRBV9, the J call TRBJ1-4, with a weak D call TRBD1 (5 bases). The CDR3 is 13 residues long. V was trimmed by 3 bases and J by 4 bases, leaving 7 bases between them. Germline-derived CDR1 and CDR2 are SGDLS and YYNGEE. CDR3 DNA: TGTGCCAGCAGCGAGGGGTTTAATGAAAAACTGTTTTTT. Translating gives CASSEGFNEKLFF.

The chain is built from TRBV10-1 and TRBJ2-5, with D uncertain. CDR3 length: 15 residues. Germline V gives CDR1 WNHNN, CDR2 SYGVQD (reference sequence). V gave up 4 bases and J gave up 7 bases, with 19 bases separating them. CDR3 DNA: TGCGCCAGCAGTGCGCCAGCGCGATTGACGGGGACCCAGTACTTC. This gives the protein CASSAPARLTGTQYF.

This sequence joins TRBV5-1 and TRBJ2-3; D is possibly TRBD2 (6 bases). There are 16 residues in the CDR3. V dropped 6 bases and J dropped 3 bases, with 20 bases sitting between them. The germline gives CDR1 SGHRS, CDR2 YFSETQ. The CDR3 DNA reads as TGCGCCAGCACCTGGATGGCCGGGAGAGAGACAGATACGCAGTATTTT. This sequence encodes CASTWMAGRETDTQYF.

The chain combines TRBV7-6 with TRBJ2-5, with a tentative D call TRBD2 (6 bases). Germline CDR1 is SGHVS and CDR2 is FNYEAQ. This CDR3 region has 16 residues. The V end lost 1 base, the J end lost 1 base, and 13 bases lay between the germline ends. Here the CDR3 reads CASSLVERVRQETQYF. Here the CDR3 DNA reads TGTGCCAGCAGCTTAGTAGAGCGGGTGCGCCAAGAGACCCAGTACTTC.

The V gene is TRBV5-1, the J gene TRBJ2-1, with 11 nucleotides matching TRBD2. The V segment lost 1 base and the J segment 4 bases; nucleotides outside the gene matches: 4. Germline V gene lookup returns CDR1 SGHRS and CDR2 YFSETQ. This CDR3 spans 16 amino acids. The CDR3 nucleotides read TGCGCCAGCAGCTTGTCCCTAGCGGGAGGATACAATGAGCAGTTCTTC. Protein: CASSLSLAGGYNEQFF.

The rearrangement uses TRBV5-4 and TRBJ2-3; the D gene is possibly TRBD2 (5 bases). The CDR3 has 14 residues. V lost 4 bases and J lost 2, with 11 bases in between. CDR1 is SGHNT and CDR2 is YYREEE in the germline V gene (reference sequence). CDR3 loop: CASSQTKNTDTQYF. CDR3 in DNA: TGTGCCAGCAGCCAGACTAAGAACACAGATACGCAGTATTTT.

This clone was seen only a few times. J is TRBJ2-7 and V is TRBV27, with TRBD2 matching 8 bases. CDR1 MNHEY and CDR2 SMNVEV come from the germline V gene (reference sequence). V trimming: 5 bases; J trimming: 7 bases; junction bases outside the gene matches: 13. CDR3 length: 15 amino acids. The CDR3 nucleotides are TGTGCCAGCAGTATATTAGCGGGACCGTCTGGGGAGCAGTACTTC. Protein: CASSILAGPSGEQYF.

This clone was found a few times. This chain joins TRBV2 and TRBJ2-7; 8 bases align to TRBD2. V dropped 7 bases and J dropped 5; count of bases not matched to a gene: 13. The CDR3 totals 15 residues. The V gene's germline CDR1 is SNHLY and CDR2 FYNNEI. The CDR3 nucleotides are TGTGCCAGCATTCGAAGGTACAGCGGGAGCCACGAGCAGTACTTC. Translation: CASIRRYSGSHEQYF.

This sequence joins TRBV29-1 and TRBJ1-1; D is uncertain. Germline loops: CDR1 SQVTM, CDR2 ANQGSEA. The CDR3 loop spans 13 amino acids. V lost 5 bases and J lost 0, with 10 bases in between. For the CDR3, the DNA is TGCAGCGTTCCCGCAGAAATGAACACTGAAGCTTTCTTT. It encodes CSVPAEMNTEAFF.

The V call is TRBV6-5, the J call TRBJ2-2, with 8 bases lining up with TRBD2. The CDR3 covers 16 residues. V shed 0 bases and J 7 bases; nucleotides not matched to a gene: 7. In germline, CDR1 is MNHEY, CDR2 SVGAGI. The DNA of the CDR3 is TGTGCCAGCAGTTACTCCGGGGGGACTAGAGGCGGGGAGCTGTTTTTT. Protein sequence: CASSYSGGTRGGELFF.

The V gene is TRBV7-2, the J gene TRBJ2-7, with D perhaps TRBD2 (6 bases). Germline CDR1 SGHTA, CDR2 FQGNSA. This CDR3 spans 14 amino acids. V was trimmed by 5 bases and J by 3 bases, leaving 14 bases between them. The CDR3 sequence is CASSLGTRGYEQYF. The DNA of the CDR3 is TGTGCCAGCAGCCTGGGGACTCGAGGCTACGAGCAGTACTTC.

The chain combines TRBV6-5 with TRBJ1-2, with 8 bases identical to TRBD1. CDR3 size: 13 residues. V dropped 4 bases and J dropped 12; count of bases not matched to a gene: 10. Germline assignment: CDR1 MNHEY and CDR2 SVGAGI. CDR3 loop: CASSSQQGGRHTF. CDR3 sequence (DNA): TGTGCCAGCAGTTCTCAACAGGGGGGTCGCCACACCTTC.

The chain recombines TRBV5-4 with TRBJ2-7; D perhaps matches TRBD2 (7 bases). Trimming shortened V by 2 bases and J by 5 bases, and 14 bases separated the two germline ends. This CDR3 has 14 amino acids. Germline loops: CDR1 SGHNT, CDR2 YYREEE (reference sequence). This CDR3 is CASSLRGAIHEQYF. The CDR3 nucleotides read TGTGCCAGCAGCTTACGGGGGGCGATCCACGAGCAGTACTTC.

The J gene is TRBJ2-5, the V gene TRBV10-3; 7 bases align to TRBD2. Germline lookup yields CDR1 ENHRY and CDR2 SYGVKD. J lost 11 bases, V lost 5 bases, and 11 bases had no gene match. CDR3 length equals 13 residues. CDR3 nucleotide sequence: TGTGCCATCAGTCCCCCCAGGTTGCGGGAGCAGTACTTC. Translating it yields CAISPPRLREQYF.

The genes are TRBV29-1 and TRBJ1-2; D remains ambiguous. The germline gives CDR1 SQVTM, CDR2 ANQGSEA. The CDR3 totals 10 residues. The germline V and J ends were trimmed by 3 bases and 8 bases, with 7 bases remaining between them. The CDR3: CSVELEGYTF. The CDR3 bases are TGCAGCGTTGAGTTAGAGGGCTACACCTTC.

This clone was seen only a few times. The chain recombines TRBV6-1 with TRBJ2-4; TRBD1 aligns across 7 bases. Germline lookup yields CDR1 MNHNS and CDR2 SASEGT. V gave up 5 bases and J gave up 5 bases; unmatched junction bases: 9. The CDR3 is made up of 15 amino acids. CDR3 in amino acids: CASSKSPGQQNIQYF. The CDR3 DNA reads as TGTGCCAGCAGTAAATCTCCGGGACAGCAAAACATTCAGTACTTC.